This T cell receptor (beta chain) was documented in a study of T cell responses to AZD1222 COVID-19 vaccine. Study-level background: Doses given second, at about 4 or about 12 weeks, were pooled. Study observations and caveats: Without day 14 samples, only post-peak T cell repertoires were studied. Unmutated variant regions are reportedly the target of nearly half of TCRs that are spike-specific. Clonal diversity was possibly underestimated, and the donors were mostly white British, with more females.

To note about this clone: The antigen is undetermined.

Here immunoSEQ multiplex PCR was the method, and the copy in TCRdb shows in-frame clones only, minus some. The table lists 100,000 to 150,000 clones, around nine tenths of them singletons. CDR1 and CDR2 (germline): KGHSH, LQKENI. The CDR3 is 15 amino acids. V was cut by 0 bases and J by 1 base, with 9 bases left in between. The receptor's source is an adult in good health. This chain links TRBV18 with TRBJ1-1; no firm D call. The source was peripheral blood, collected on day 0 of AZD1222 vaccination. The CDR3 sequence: CASSPPPIGNTEAFF. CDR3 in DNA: TGTGCCAGCTCACCACCGCCCATAGGGAACACTGAAGCTTTCTTT.